One sample yielded the 30 T cell receptor beta chains listed below, sequenced in a study of cytomegalovirus exposure and HLA in healthy donors. Primers for the PCR totalled 60 Vbeta and 13 Jbeta. Assay: immunoSEQ multiplex PCR; the TCRdb copy retains only in-frame clones and omits some. This sample has 170,000 or so clones; 70% to 80% occur once, and the top ten carry under 2.5%. The sample comprised PBMCs. These receptors were collected from a man in his 60s in good health and CMV-seronegative.

J is TRBJ2-2 and V is TRBV10-3; tentative D call: TRBD1 (6 bases). Germline CDR1 and CDR2: ENHRY and SYGVKD. V lost 11 bases, J lost 4 bases, and 14 bases lay in between. The CDR3 sequence is 13 residues long. This chain's CDR3 is CALRTALTGELFF. CDR3 DNA sequence: TGTGCCCTCCGGACAGCGCTCACCGGGGAGCTGTTTTTT.

The DNA for the CDR3 is TGTGCCAGCAGTTACTCGAACCGGGACACTGGAAACACCATATATTTT. Its protein product is CASSYSNRDTGNTIYF. The V call is TRBV6-5, the J call TRBJ1-3, with D possibly matching TRBD1 (6 bases). V lost 0 bases and J lost 2, with 11 bases in between. Looked up from germline, CDR1 is MNHEY and CDR2 is SVGAGI. The CDR3 contains 16 residues.

The count of this clone is one. This chain connects TRBV5-1 to TRBJ2-6, with TRBD2 matching over 10 bases. Trimming cost V 3 bases and J 1 base; bases outside gene matches: 13. The CDR3 totals 20 residues. Germline loops: CDR1 SGHRS, CDR2 YFSETQ. The CDR3 region is CASSSPGRAGGRSGANVLTF. The CDR3 DNA follows: TGCGCCAGCAGCTCCCCAGGTAGAGCGGGGGGGAGGTCTGGGGCCAACGTCCTGACTTTC.

This chain joins TRBV6-1 and TRBJ2-5; the D gene is possibly TRBD2 (6 bases). The germline V gene encodes CDR1 MNHNS and CDR2 SASEGT. The CDR3 totals 14 residues. Trimming removed 7 bases at V and 5 bases at J, with 17 bases between. This chain's CDR3 is CASIGGANSETQYF. CDR3 nucleotide sequence: TGTGCCAGCATTGGAGGGGCGAATTCTGAGACCCAGTACTTC.

The chain has TRBV5-1 and TRBJ1-1; TRBD1 matches 7 bases. Germline lookup yields CDR1 SGHRS and CDR2 YFSETQ. CDR3 length: 15 residues. Trimming removed 0 bases from V and 1 base from J; junction bases left unmatched: 3. The chain's CDR3 is CASSLAWDRNTEAFF. CDR3 sequence (DNA): TGCGCCAGCAGCTTGGCCTGGGACAGGAACACTGAAGCTTTCTTT.

The chain recombines TRBV5-5 with TRBJ2-3, with a possible D match to TRBD2 (7 bases). The CDR3 loop spans 17 amino acids. V was trimmed by 4 bases and J by 2 bases, leaving 20 bases between them. Looked up from germline, CDR1 is SGHKS and CDR2 is YYEKEE (reference sequence). The CDR3 loop is CASSPGVGGRVTDTQYF. The CDR3 DNA reads TGTGCCAGCAGCCCCGGGGTCGGGGGGCGGGTCACAGATACGCAGTATTTT.

This chain uses TRBV27 with TRBJ2-1; 8 bases fit TRBD2. V was pared by 3 bases and J by 9 bases, with 4 bases of the junction left unmatched. Germline V gene sequence: CDR1 MNHEY, CDR2 SMNVEV (reference sequence). This CDR3 spans 13 amino acids. The CDR3 DNA sequence: TGTGCCAGCAGTTTCCCGGGGGGGCGTGAGCAGTTCTTC. This gives the protein CASSFPGGREQFF.

The chain combines TRBV12-2 with TRBJ2-7; TRBD2, the D gene given by the table, was not confirmed from the DNA. TRBV12-2 is noted as a pseudogene. The CDR3 covers 19 residues. The CDR3 DNA reads as TGTGCAAGTCGATTAGCTCGGTCATGGAAGCGGGAGAACCCCTACGAGCAGTACTTC. Protein: CASRLARSWKRENPYEQYF.

This clone came up a few times. The chain combines TRBV21-1 with TRBJ2-7; the table names TRBD2, a call not compared with the DNA. TRBV21-1 is described as a pseudogene. The CDR3 loop spans 17 amino acids. The CDR3 region is CASSSDPTSPPSYEQYF. The CDR3 bases are TGTGCCAGCAGTTCCGACCCGACTAGCCCTCCCTCCTACGAGCAGTACTTC.

The chain carries TRBV4-2 and TRBJ1-2; D is possibly TRBD1 (5 bases). CDR1 is LGHNA, CDR2 YNFKEQ, per germline. This CDR3 is 15 amino acids long. Trimming pared 0 bases from V and 4 bases from J, leaving 12 bases between. The CDR3 region is CASSQDLGGVYGYTF. The CDR3 DNA follows: TGTGCCAGCAGCCAAGATCTTGGAGGGGTCTATGGCTACACCTTC.

The rearrangement uses TRBV18 and TRBJ1-2, with 7 bases that match TRBD1. CDR3 length: 15 amino acids. Per germline, CDR1 KGHSH and CDR2 LQKENI. With 4 bases clipped from V and 2 bases from J, the junction kept 7 bases outside the gene matches. The CDR3 loop is CASSLTQGTNYGYTF. The CDR3 DNA reads as TGTGCCAGCTCACTCACACAGGGGACCAACTATGGCTACACCTTC.

The chain links TRBV7-2 to TRBJ2-1, with TRBD2 matching over 7 bases. Germline V gives CDR1 SGHTA, CDR2 FQGNSA. There are 14 residues in the CDR3. The trim removed 5 bases at V and 9 bases at J, leaving 10 bases unmatched. The CDR3 DNA is TGTGCCAGCAGCATAAGACTAGGGGAGGGTGAGCAGTTCTTC. Translation: CASSIRLGEGEQFF.

In its sample, this clone was seen a few times. The chain employs TRBV7-9 and TRBJ2-7; tentative D call: TRBD2 (5 bases). From germline, CDR1 is SEHNR and CDR2 FQNEAQ (reference sequence). The CDR3 runs 17 residues. V was clipped by 5 bases and J by 7 bases, with 27 bases between them. CDR3 amino acids: CASSVRPGRTGVMEQYF. CDR3 coding DNA: TGTGCCAGCAGCGTCCGGCCGGGGAGAACCGGGGTTATGGAGCAGTACTTC.

The chain has TRBV7-3 and TRBJ2-2; a possible D gene is TRBD1 (6 bases). CDR1 and CDR2 from the germline V gene are SGHTA and FQGTGA. The CDR3 totals 16 residues. With 1 base removed from V and 2 bases from J, the gap between germline ends came to 11 bases. This chain's CDR3 is CASSLRVGQNTGELFF. CDR3 nucleotide sequence: TGTGCCAGCAGCTTAAGGGTGGGACAAAACACCGGGGAGCTGTTTTTT. The full variable domain, in which reference TRBV7-3 and TRBJ2-2 provide the parts outside the CDR3, is GAGVSQTPSNKVTEKGKYVELRCDPISGHTALYWYRQSLGQGPEFLIYFQGTGAADDSGLPNDRFFAVRPEGSVSTLKIQRTERGDSAVYLCASSLRVGQNTGELFFGEGSRLTVL.

V is TRBV7-9 and J is TRBJ1-3; no firm D call. Germline values: CDR1 SEHNR, CDR2 FQNEAQ (reference sequence). The V end was cut by 5 bases, the J end by 0 bases, with 17 bases between. The CDR3 runs 17 residues. The CDR3 nucleotides are TGTGCCAGCAGCATGTTGAGACAAAAGATCTCTGGAAACACCATATATTTT. Translated, it gives CASSMLRQKISGNTIYF.

The CDR3 nucleotides are TGCGCCAGCAGCGTCAGGGGGGATGAGCAGTTCTTC. It is translated as CASSVRGDEQFF. This chain connects TRBV5-1 to TRBJ2-1, with D possibly TRBD1 on 7 matching bases. The CDR3 has 12 residues. V was pared by 4 bases and J by 8 bases, with 10 bases between. Germline CDR1 and CDR2: SGHRS and YFSETQ. The full variable domain, with the rest looked up from reference TRBV5-1 and TRBJ2-1, is KAGVTQTPRYLIKTRGQQVTLSCSPISGHRSVSWYQQTPGQGLQFLFEYFSETQRNKGNFPGRFSGRQFSNSRSEMNVSTLELGDSALYLCASSVRGDEQFFGPGTRLTVL.

V gene TRBV15 combines with J gene TRBJ2-3; possibly TRBD1 for D (6 bases). The V gene lost 0 bases and the J gene lost 6 bases, with 7 bases spanning the gap. Germline CDR1 and CDR2: LNHNV and YYDKDF (reference sequence). The CDR3 length is 13 residues. The CDR3 spells CATSRDTGDTQYF. In nucleotides, the CDR3 is TGTGCCACCAGCAGAGATACAGGGGATACGCAGTATTTT.

The gene calls are TRBV19 and TRBJ2-7; 8 bases align to TRBD2. There are 15 residues in the CDR3. V shed 6 bases and J 4 bases; nucleotides not matched to a gene: 11. Germline-derived CDR1 and CDR2 are LNHDA and SQIVND (reference sequence). CDR3 loop: CASRQSGSDRYEQYF. The CDR3 DNA follows: TGTGCCAGTAGGCAGAGCGGGAGTGATAGGTACGAGCAGTACTTC.

This clone has only a few counts. The CDR3 DNA reads TGCGCCAGCAGCCGAAGGGTTGATGTAGCGGGAGACGAGCAGTACTTC. It codes for CASSRRVDVAGDEQYF. The chain recombines TRBV4-1 with TRBJ2-7; 9 positions agree with TRBD2. The CDR3 is 16 amino acids. With V trimmed by 4 bases and J by 5 bases, 12 bases remained unmatched. Germline loops: CDR1 MGHRA, CDR2 YSYEKL.

This clone showed up just once. The V call is TRBV6-1, the J call TRBJ1-5, with D possibly being TRBD1 (5 bases). The CDR3 totals 15 residues. Trimming removed 7 bases at V and 7 bases at J, with 20 bases between. The germline V gene has CDR1 MNHNS and CDR2 SASEGT. This CDR3 reads CASNRIQGLGQPQHF. CDR3 sequence (DNA): TGTGCCAGCAACCGAATCCAGGGACTGGGCCAGCCCCAGCATTTT.

This clone was recorded a few times. J is TRBJ2-7 and V is TRBV6-1, with 8 bases lining up with TRBD2. Germline-derived CDR1 and CDR2 are MNHNS and SASEGT. The CDR3 is 14 residues long. V lost 6 bases to trimming and J lost 2 bases; unmatched junction nucleotides: 6. The CDR3 region is CASRLTSVAYEQYF. DNA of the CDR3: TGTGCCAGCAGGCTGACTAGCGTGGCCTACGAGCAGTACTTC.

To note about this clone: Other DNA sequences within the sample encode an identical CDR3. The V gene is TRBV27, the J gene TRBJ2-5; D may be TRBD2 (5 bases). V was pared by 6 bases and J by 4 bases, with 6 bases between. The length of the CDR3 is 11 residues. The V gene's germline CDR1 is MNHEY and CDR2 SMNVEV (reference sequence). The CDR3 bases are TGTGCCAGCAGCCGGGGAGAGACCCAGTACTTC. Translated, it gives CASSRGETQYF.

The chain combines TRBV15 with TRBJ2-6; no definite D call. Germline CDR1 is LNHNV and CDR2 is YYDKDF (reference sequence). V was trimmed by 2 bases and J by 0 bases, leaving 5 bases between them. The CDR3 loop spans 15 amino acids. DNA for the CDR3: TGTGCCACCAGCAGATCAGGCTCTGGGGCCAACGTCCTGACTTTC. Its translation is CATSRSGSGANVLTF. Full variable domain (missing parts from reference TRBV15 and TRBJ2-6): DAMVIQNPRYQVTQFGKPVTLSCSQTLNHNVMYWYQQKSSQAPKLLFHYYDKDFNNEADTPDNFQSRRPNTSFCFLDIRSPGLGDTAMYLCATSRSGSGANVLTFGAGSRLTVL.

V gene TRBV20-1 combines with J gene TRBJ2-7, with D unresolved. The CDR3 loop spans 11 amino acids. Trimming removed 2 bases from V and 4 bases from J, with 6 bases in between. Germline CDR1 is DFQATT and CDR2 is SNEGSKA (reference sequence). The CDR3 DNA is TGCAGTGCTAGATCAGGATACGAGCAGTACTTC. Amino acids: CSARSGYEQYF.

The rearrangement links TRBV11-1 to TRBJ2-1; TRBD2 matches at 10 bases. V lost 3 bases to trimming and J lost 6 bases; unmatched junction nucleotides: 5. Per germline, CDR1 SGHAT and CDR2 FQDESV (reference sequence). CDR3 size: 15 residues. The CDR3 DNA is TGTGCCAGCAGCTTTCTAAGCGGGAGGGCCAATGAGCAGTTCTTC. This encodes CASSFLSGRANEQFF.

CDR3 coding DNA: TGCAGCGTTGAAGAGACAGGGATCGATACGCAGTATTTT. Encoded protein: CSVEETGIDTQYF. The chain employs TRBV29-1 and TRBJ2-3, with 7 bases that match TRBD1. V trimming: 0 bases; J trimming: 6 bases; junction bases outside the gene matches: 3. The germline CDR1 and CDR2 sequences are SQVTM and ANQGSEA. The CDR3 runs 13 residues.

The rearrangement uses TRBV27 and TRBJ2-7; 9 bases align to TRBD1. Germline V gene sequence: CDR1 MNHEY, CDR2 SMNVEV (reference sequence). The CDR3 contains 17 residues. V trimming: 6 bases; J trimming: 3 bases; junction bases outside the gene matches: 15. This CDR3 is CASRSRGTGRIGYEQYF. The CDR3 bases are TGTGCCAGCAGATCACGTGGGACAGGGAGGATTGGCTACGAGCAGTACTTC.

This chain joins TRBV5-1 and TRBJ1-1; maybe TRBD1 (5 bases). The CDR3 runs 15 residues. Between the trimmed V and J ends, which lost 5 bases and 4 bases, there was a span of 18 bases. The germline V gene has CDR1 SGHRS and CDR2 YFSETQ. CDR3 residues: CASSMTGVGGTEAFF. The CDR3 DNA follows: TGCGCCAGCAGTATGACCGGGGTCGGGGGCACTGAAGCTTTCTTT.

V is TRBV2 and J is TRBJ1-2, with a tentative D call TRBD1 (6 bases). Per germline, CDR1 SNHLY and CDR2 FYNNEI. This CDR3 has 12 residues. V was pared by 7 bases and J by 6 bases, with 12 bases between. The CDR3 reads CASIQGGDGYTF. The CDR3 nucleotides read TGTGCCAGCATACAGGGTGGTGATGGCTACACCTTC.

This chain links TRBV10-1 with TRBJ1-2; the D is unclear. Germline V gives CDR1 WNHNN, CDR2 SYGVQD (reference sequence). Trimming cost V 8 bases and J 2 bases, with 18 bases left between them. The CDR3 extends over 15 amino acids. The CDR3 reads CASPISVFPNYGYTF. The CDR3 nucleotides are TGCGCCAGCCCCATCAGCGTTTTCCCCAACTATGGCTACACCTTC.